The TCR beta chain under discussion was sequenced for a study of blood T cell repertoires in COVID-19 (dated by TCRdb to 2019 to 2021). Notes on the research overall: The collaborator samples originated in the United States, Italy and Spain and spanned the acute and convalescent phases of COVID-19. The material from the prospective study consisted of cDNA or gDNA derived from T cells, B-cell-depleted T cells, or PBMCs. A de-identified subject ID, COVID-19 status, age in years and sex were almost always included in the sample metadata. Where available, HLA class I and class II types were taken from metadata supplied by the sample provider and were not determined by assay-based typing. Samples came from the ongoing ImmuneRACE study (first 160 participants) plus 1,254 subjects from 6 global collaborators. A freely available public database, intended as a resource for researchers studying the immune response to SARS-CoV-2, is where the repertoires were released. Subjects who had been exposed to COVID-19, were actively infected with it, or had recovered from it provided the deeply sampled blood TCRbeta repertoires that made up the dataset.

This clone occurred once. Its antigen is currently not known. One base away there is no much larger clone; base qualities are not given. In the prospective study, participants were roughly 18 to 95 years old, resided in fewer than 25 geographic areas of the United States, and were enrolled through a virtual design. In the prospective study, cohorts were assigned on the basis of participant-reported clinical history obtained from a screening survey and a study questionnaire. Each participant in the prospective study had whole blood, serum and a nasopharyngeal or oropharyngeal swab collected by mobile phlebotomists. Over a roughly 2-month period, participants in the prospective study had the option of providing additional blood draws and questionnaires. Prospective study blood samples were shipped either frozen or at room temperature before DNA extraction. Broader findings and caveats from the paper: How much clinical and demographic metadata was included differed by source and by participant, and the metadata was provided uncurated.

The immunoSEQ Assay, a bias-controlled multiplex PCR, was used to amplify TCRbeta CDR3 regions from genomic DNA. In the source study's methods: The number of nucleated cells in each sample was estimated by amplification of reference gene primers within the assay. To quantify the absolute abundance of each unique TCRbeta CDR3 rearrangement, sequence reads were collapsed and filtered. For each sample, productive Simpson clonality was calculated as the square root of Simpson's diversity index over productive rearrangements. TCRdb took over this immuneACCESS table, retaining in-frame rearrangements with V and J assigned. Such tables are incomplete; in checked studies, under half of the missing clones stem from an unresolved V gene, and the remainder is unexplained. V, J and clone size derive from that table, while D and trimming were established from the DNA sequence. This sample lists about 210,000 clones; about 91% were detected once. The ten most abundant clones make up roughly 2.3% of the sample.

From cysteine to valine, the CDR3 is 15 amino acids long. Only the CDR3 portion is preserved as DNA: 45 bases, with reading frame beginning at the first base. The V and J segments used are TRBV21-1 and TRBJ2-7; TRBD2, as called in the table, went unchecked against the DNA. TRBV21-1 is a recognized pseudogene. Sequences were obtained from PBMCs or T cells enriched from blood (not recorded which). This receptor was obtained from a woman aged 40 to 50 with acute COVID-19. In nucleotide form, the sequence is TGTGCCAGCAGCACCTATAGCGGGAGGCCCCACGAGCAGTACGTC. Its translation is CASSTYSGRPHEQYV.